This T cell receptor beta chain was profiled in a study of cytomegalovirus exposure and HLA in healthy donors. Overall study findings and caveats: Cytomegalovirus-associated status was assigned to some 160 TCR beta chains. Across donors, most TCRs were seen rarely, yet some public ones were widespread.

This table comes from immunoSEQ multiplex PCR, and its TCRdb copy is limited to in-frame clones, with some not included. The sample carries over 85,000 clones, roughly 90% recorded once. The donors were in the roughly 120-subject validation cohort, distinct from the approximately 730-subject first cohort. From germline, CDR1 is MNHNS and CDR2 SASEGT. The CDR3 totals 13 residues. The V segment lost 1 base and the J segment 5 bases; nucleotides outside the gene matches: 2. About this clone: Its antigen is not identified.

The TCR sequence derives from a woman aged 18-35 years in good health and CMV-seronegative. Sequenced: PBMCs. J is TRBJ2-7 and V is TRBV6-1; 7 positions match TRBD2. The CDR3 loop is CASSEDGRNEQYF. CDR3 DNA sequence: TGTGCCAGCAGTGAAGACGGGAGGAACGAGCAGTACTTC.